This TCR beta chain appears in the sequencing data of a study of T cell responses to AZD1222 COVID-19 vaccine. Findings and caveats of the study: Mostly white British, mostly female donors; authors suggested clonal diversity may be underestimated. Seropositive status at baseline applied to only six AZD1222 recipients. No day 14 peak samples; only post-peak repertoires were characterized.

This clone was seen a few times. The antigen remains unidentified. Only in-frame clones appear in the TCRdb table, and some are missing; sequencing was by immunoSEQ multiplex PCR. The sample includes roughly 160,000 clones, just over 90% of them seen just once. The sample here was peripheral blood, taken on day 0 of MenACWY control vaccination. The TCR comes from an adult in good health.

The CDR3 reads CASSPGGSSNTEAFF. The CDR3, as DNA: TGCGCCAGCAGCCCGGGGGGAAGTTCGAACACTGAAGCTTTCTTT. The chain uses TRBV5-1 and TRBJ1-1; a weak D match, TRBD1 (5 bases). Trimming removed 4 bases from V and 1 base from J, with 14 bases in between. The CDR3 has 15 residues. Germline-derived CDR1 and CDR2 are SGHRS and YFSETQ.